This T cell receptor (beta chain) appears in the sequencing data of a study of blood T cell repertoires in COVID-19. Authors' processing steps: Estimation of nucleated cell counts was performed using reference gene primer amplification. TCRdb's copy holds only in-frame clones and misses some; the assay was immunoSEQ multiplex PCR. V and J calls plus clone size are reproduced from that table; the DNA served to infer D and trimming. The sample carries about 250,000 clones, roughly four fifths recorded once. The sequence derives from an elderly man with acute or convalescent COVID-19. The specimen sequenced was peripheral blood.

Here the CDR3 reads CASSPKELNTEAFF. The CDR3 DNA sequence: TGTGCCAGCTCACCAAAAGAGTTGAACACTGAAGCTTTCTTT. The V gene is TRBV18, the J gene TRBJ1-1; D gene ambiguous. V lost 2 bases to trimming and J lost 0 bases, with 7 bases between them. The V gene's germline CDR1 is KGHSH and CDR2 LQKENI. The CDR3 is made up of 14 amino acids.